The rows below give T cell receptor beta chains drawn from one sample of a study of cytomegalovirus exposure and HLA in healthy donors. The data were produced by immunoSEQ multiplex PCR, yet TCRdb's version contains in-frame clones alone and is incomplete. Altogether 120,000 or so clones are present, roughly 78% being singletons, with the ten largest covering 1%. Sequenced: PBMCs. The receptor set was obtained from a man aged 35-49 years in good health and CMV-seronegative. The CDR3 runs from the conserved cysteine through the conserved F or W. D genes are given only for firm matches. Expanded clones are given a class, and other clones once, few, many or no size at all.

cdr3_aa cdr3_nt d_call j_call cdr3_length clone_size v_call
CASSPETGDQPQHF TGTGCCAGCTCCCCCGAGACAGGGGATCAGCCCCAGCATTTT TRBD1 TRBJ1-5 14 - TRBV18
CASSRGSGANVLTF TGTGCCAGCAGCAGAGGGTCTGGGGCCAACGTCCTGACTTTC - TRBJ2-6 14 - TRBV13
CASRGKAPGQGDYGYTF TGTGCCAGCAGGGGCAAGGCCCCGGGACAGGGGGACTATGGCTACACCTTC TRBD1 TRBJ1-2 17 - TRBV28
CASSLVGGAGNTIYF TGCGCCAGCAGCTTGGTCGGGGGAGCTGGAAACACCATATATTTT - TRBJ1-3 15 - TRBV5-1
CASIQGDYGYTF TGTGCCAGCATCCAGGGGGACTATGGCTACACCTTC TRBD1 TRBJ1-2 12 - TRBV6-6
CASSTGGEQFF TGCGCCAGCAGCACGGGGGGTGAGCAGTTCTTC TRBD2 TRBJ2-1 11 - TRBV10-1
CASSLDSYEQYF TGTGCCAGCAGCTTGGACAGCTACGAGCAGTACTTC - TRBJ2-7 12 - TRBV11-2
CASSEAQGISGYTF TGTGCCAGCAGTGAAGCTCAGGGGATAAGCGGCTACACCTTC - TRBJ1-2 14 few TRBV6-1
CASIFTGGDEAFF TGTGCCAGCATATTCACAGGGGGCGATGAAGCTTTCTTT TRBD1 TRBJ1-1 13 - TRBV28
CASSPEDAGVAYNEQFF TGTGCCAGCAGCCCCGAAGACGCGGGAGTAGCCTACAATGAGCAGTTCTTC TRBD2 TRBJ2-1 17 few TRBV9
CASSLGNRGEQFF TGTGCCAGCAGCTTAGGCAACAGGGGCGAGCAGTTCTTC TRBD1 TRBJ2-1 13 - TRBV7-8
CASSPGLDRRAQYF TGTGCCAGCAGTCCAGGACTAGACCGGAGGGCCCAGTACTTC TRBD2 TRBJ2-5 14 - TRBV7-2
CASRRTGATNEKLFF TGTGCCAGCAGGCGAACAGGGGCAACTAATGAAAAACTGTTTTTT TRBD1 TRBJ1-4 15 - TRBV28
CASSWTGGGSTEAFF TGTGCCAGCAGTTGGACAGGGGGCGGGTCGACTGAAGCTTTCTTT TRBD1 TRBJ1-1 15 - TRBV28
CASSPWGQEEQFF TGTGCCAGCTCACCCTGGGGGCAGGAAGAGCAGTTCTTC - TRBJ2-1 13 - TRBV18
CATGGSHNEQFF TGTGCCACAGGGGGTTCACACAATGAGCAGTTCTTC TRBD1 TRBJ2-1 12 - TRBV6-1
CASSFDGRGNTGELFF TGCGCCAGCAGCTTTGACGGGAGGGGGAACACCGGGGAGCTGTTTTTT TRBD2 TRBJ2-2 16 once TRBV5-1
CACSLSNQPQHF TGTGCCTGCAGTTTATCTAATCAGCCCCAGCATTTT - TRBJ1-5 12 - TRBV6-1
CASSLGRYNEQFF TGTGCCAGCAGCTTAGGGCGGTACAATGAGCAGTTCTTC - TRBJ2-1 13 - TRBV11-3
CASSSGQVDTGELFF TGTGCCAGCAGTTCCGGACAGGTAGACACCGGGGAGCTGTTTTTT TRBD1 TRBJ2-2 15 - TRBV6-5
CASSPDRDEQFF TGCGCCAGCAGCCCAGACCGGGATGAGCAGTTCTTC - TRBJ2-1 12 - TRBV5-1
CASSPGGGSYEQYF TGTGCCAGCTCACCGGGCGGGGGCTCCTACGAGCAGTACTTC TRBD2 TRBJ2-7 14 - TRBV18
CASSSPSDRGQETQYF TGTGCCAGCAGTTCCCCAAGCGACAGGGGCCAAGAGACCCAGTACTTC TRBD1 TRBJ2-5 16 - TRBV6-5
CASSILGGDTQYF TGTGCCAGTAGTATTTTGGGGGGGGATACGCAGTATTTT TRBD2 TRBJ2-3 13 - TRBV19
CASSQVRNEQFF TGTGCCAGCAGCCAGGTAAGGAATGAGCAGTTCTTC - TRBJ2-1 12 - TRBV7-2
CASSPGLAGGPFSEQFF TGCGCCAGCAGCCCGGGACTAGCGGGAGGGCCTTTTAGTGAGCAGTTCTTC TRBD2 TRBJ2-1 17 - TRBV5-1
CASREVGGSTYNEQFF TGTGCCAGTAGAGAGGTAGGGGGTTCCACCTACAATGAGCAGTTCTTC - TRBJ2-1 16 - TRBV19
CASSPRWTGGHNEQFF TGTGCCAGTAGTCCCCGTTGGACAGGGGGACACAATGAGCAGTTCTTC TRBD1 TRBJ2-1 16 - TRBV19
CAWSVMGGFSNQPQHF TGTGCCTGGAGTGTCATGGGGGGGTTTAGCAATCAGCCCCAGCATTTT - TRBJ1-5 16 - TRBV30
CASSLSPYNEQFF TGTGCCAGCAGCTTAAGCCCCTACAATGAGCAGTTCTTC - TRBJ2-1 13 - TRBV7-9
CASSLTGGGNQPQHF TGCGCCAGCAGCTTGACAGGGGGCGGCAATCAGCCCCAGCATTTT TRBD1 TRBJ1-5 15 - TRBV5-1
CSVERGGGQGAPGYTF TGCAGCGTTGAAAGAGGTGGAGGACAGGGGGCGCCCGGCTACACCTTC TRBD1 TRBJ1-2 16 - TRBV29-1
CASSSGGSTDTQYF TGTGCCAGCAGCTCAGGGGGGAGCACAGATACGCAGTATTTT - TRBJ2-3 14 - TRBV5-4
CASSVTGGSTDTQYF TGTGCCAGCAGCGTTACAGGGGGTAGCACAGATACGCAGTATTTT TRBD1 TRBJ2-3 15 - TRBV9
CASSVGHYSGANVLTF TGTGCCAGCAGCGTGGGACATTACTCTGGGGCCAACGTCCTGACTTTC - TRBJ2-6 16 - TRBV9
CASRRLAGPVDTQYF TGTGCCAGCAGGAGACTAGCGGGCCCGGTTGATACGCAGTATTTT TRBD2 TRBJ2-3 15 - TRBV7-2
CASSLVQGEWETQYF TGTGCCAGCAGCTTAGTCCAGGGGGAATGGGAGACCCAGTACTTC TRBD1 TRBJ2-5 15 - TRBV7-2